The clone carrying this T cell receptor beta chain was seen at least ten times. The target antigen is unknown. Amplification targeted the TCR beta CDR3 regions, with RNA transcripts as the source material. The first-round RT-PCR employed HTBI primers together with the Qiagen OneStep RT-PCR kit. A multiplex PCR was then performed as the second round. One entry per CDR3 protein, called by TCRdb with MiXCR from the multiplex PCR reads. The sample shows 900,000 to 1,200,000 distinct CDR3 sequences, about 38% of them seen only once. This specimen belongs to a study of Graves' ophthalmopathy and Graves' hyperthyroidism. Study-wide results and caveats: Ophthalmopathy progression predictions by the model showed roughly 75% specificity and about 68% sensitivity. Detection in blood was also observed for most expanded thyroid clonotypes above 0.001 frequency.

Germline lookup yields CDR1 LNHNV and CDR2 YYDKDF (reference sequence). The CDR3 contains 13 residues. The J segment lost 0 bases and the V segment lost 9 bases, leaving 4 bases of the junction unmatched. Symptoms, serum thyroxine and TRAb, thyroid ultrasound, and orbital computed tomography formed the diagnostic basis. The rearrangement joins TRBV15 to TRBJ2-5; 7 bases match TRBD1. This sequence originates from an adult man with Graves' hyperthyroidism. Sequenced input: peripheral blood or thyroid tissue (not recorded which). The CDR3 nucleotides read TGTGCCACGGGACAGCAAGACCAAGAGACCCAGTACTTC. This translates into CATGQQDQETQYF.